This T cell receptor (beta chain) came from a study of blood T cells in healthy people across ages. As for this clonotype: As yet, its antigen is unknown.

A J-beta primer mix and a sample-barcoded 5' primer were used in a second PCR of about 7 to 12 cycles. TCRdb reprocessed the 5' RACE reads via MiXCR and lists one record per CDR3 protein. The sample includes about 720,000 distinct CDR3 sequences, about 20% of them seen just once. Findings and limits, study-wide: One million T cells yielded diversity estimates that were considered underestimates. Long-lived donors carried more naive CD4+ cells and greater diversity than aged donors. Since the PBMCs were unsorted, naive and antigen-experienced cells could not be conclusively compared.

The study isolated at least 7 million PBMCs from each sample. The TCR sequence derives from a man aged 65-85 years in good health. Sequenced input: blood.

This chain's CDR3 is CASSLLGTGLMNTEAFF. The CDR3 bases are TGTGCCAGCAGTTTGCTTGGGACAGGGTTAATGAACACTGAAGCTTTCTTT. The chain links TRBV28 to TRBJ1-1; 9 bases are a match to TRBD1. Germline assignment: CDR1 MDHEN and CDR2 SYDVKM. The CDR3 runs to 17 residues. The J segment lost 0 bases and the V segment lost 3 bases, leaving 8 bases of the junction unmatched.